The 10 T cell receptor beta chains reported below all come from one sample, sequenced in a study of blood T cell repertoires in COVID-19. Generated by immunoSEQ multiplex PCR, the TCRdb table keeps only in-frame clones and is missing some. The repertoire holds around 87,000 clones, with 77% as singletons. The sample was peripheral blood. The receptor source for this set is a woman of 80 years or more with acute or convalescent COVID-19.

This chain connects TRBV7-9 to TRBJ2-7; D not certain. CDR3 length: 15 residues. With 4 bases removed from V and 4 bases from J, the gap between germline ends came to 17 bases. Germline V gene sequence: CDR1 SEHNR, CDR2 FQNEAQ (reference sequence). CDR3 sequence reads: CASSSRRSAEYEQYF. The CDR3, as DNA: TGTGCCAGCAGCTCTAGACGGTCAGCTGAGTACGAGCAGTACTTC. Variable domain in full (rest from reference TRBV7-9 and TRBJ2-7): DTGVSQNPRHKITKRGQNVTFRCDPISEHNRLYWYRQTLGQGPEFLTYFQNEAQLEKSRLLSDRFSAERPKGSFSTLEIQRTEQGDSAMYLCASSSRRSAEYEQYFGPGTRLTVT.

The V gene is TRBV11-2, the J gene TRBJ1-4; perhaps TRBD1 as D (5 bases). V shed 3 bases and J shed 4 bases, with 9 bases lying between them. Per germline, CDR1 SGHAT and CDR2 FQNNGV. The CDR3 has 14 residues. The chain's CDR3 is CASSLGLRNEKLFF. In DNA form, the CDR3 reads TGTGCCAGCAGCTTGGGGCTCCGTAATGAAAAACTGTTTTTT.

V and J are TRBV18 and TRBJ1-2; 12 bases line up with TRBD1. The CDR3 extends over 15 amino acids. The trim removed 0 bases at V and 8 bases at J, leaving 4 bases unmatched. Germline assignment: CDR1 KGHSH and CDR2 LQKENI. CDR3 sequence reads: CASSPPGTGGEGYTF. The CDR3 DNA reads as TGTGCCAGCTCACCACCTGGGACAGGGGGCGAAGGCTACACCTTC.

This chain joins TRBV4-2 and TRBJ1-3; 8 bases align to TRBD1. V lost 4 bases and J lost 0; bases outside the gene matches: 14. CDR3 length: 19 amino acids. CDR1 is LGHNA, CDR2 YNFKEQ, per germline. CDR3 in DNA: TGTGCCAGCAGCCGGCAAAATCCGGGACAGGTTAGCTCTGGAAACACCATATATTTT. Its protein product is CASSRQNPGQVSSGNTIYF.

The chain joins TRBV18 to TRBJ2-2, with D maybe TRBD2 (5 bases). Trimming took 2 bases from V and 1 from J, leaving 11 bases between them. This CDR3 spans 16 amino acids. The V gene's germline CDR1 is KGHSH and CDR2 LQKENI. CDR3 in amino acids: CASSPLVALNTGELFF. The CDR3 coding sequence is TGTGCCAGCTCACCATTGGTAGCGTTGAACACCGGGGAGCTGTTTTTT.

This clone is a singleton in its sample. CDR3 bases: TGTGCCAGTAGTCAGGACAGCTCTGGGGCCAACGTCCTGACTTTC. Translated: CASSQDSSGANVLTF. The rearrangement joins TRBV19 to TRBJ2-6; D possibly corresponds to TRBD1 (6 bases). Between the trimmed V and J ends, which lost 5 bases and 0 bases, there was a span of 8 bases. Germline V gives CDR1 LNHDA, CDR2 SQIVND (reference sequence). The CDR3 is made up of 15 amino acids.

The chain uses TRBV9 and TRBJ2-3, with 13 bases matching TRBD2. Germline V gene sequence: CDR1 SGDLS, CDR2 YYNGEE. Trimming cost V 0 bases and J 5 bases; bases outside gene matches: 9. The CDR3 totals 18 residues. This CDR3 is CASSVGTSGSVPLDTQYF. The CDR3 coding sequence is TGTGCCAGCAGCGTAGGGACTAGCGGGAGTGTTCCTTTAGATACGCAGTATTTT.

This chain joins TRBV4-3 and TRBJ1-5; TRBD1 matches 7 bases. Unmatched junction bases numbered 6, after V lost 0 bases and J lost 4 bases. CDR1 is LGHNA, CDR2 YSLEER, per germline. The CDR3 is made up of 16 amino acids. This CDR3 reads CASSQDTGARNQPQHF. In DNA form, the CDR3 reads TGCGCCAGCAGCCAAGATACAGGGGCCCGAAATCAGCCCCAGCATTTT.

The J gene is TRBJ1-2, the V gene TRBV19; 12 nucleotides align to TRBD1. Trimming at V came to 7 bases and at J to 8 bases, leaving 8 bases not matched to a gene. The CDR3 loop spans 14 amino acids. Germline V gives CDR1 LNHDA, CDR2 SQIVND (reference sequence). CDR3 in DNA: TGTGCCAGTATCTCGGGACAGGGGGCTGGCGGCTACACCTTC. Residues: CASISGQGAGGYTF.

This chain joins TRBV24-1 and TRBJ2-3; 13 bases fit TRBD2. The germline V gene has CDR1 KGHDR and CDR2 SFDVKD. CDR3 length equals 18 residues. With 4 bases clipped from V and 4 bases from J, the junction kept 10 bases outside the gene matches. CDR3 bases: TGTGCCACCAGTGACTCCCGGACTAGCGGGAGATATTCAGATACGCAGTATTTT. Translating it yields CATSDSRTSGRYSDTQYF.